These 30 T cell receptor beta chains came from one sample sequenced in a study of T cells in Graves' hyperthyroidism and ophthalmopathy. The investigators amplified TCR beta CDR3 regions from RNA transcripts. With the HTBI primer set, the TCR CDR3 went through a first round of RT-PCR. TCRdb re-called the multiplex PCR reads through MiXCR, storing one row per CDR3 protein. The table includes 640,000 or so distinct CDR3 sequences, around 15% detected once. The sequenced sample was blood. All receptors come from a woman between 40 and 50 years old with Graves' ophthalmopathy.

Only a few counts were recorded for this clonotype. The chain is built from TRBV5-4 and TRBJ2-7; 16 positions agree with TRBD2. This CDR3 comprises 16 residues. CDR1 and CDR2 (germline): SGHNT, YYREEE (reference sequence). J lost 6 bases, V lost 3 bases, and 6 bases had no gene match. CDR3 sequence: CASSSGTSGRVFEQYF. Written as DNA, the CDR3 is TGTGCCAGCAGCTCGGGGACTAGCGGGAGGGTTTTCGAGCAGTACTTC. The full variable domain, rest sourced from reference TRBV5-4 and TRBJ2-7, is ETGVTQSPTHLIKTRGQQVTLRCSSQSGHNTVSWYQQALGQGPQFIFQYYREEENGRGNFPPRFSGLQFPNYSSELNVNALELDDSALYLCASSSGTSGRVFEQYFGPGTRLTVT.

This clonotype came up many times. In DNA form, the CDR3 reads TGTGCCAGCAGTTTTTATCTGAACACTGAAGCTTTCTTT. Amino acid sequence: CASSFYLNTEAFF. This chain uses TRBV12-3 or TRBV12-4 with TRBJ1-1; D call uncertain. The ends were cut back, 3 bases at V and 0 bases at J, with 5 bases in the middle. The CDR3 totals 13 residues.

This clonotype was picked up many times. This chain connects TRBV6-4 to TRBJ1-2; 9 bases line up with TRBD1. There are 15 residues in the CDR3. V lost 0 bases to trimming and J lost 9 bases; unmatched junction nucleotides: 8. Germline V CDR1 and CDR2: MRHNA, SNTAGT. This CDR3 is CASSDSGTGRGSYTF. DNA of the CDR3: TGTGCCAGCAGTGACTCCGGGACAGGGAGAGGGAGCTACACCTTC.

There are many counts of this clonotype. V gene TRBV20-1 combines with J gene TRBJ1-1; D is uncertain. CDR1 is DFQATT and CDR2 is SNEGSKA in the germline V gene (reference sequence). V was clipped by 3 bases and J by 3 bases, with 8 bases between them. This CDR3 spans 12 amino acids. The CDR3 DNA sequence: TGCAGTGCTAGTCCCGGGTACACTGAAGCTTTCTTT. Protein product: CSASPGYTEAFF.

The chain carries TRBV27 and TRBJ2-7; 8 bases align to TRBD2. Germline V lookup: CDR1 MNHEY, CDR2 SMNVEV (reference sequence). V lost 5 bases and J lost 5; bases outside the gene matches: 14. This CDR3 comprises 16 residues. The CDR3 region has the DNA TGTGCCAGCAGTCCCATCCCCGGGACTAGGAGCGACGAGCAGTACTTC. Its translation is CASSPIPGTRSDEQYF.

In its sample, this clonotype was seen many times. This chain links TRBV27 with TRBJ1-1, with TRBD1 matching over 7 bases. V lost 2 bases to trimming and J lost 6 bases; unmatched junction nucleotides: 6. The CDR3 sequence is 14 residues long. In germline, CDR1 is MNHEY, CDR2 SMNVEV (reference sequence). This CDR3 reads CASSLEQGSAEAFF. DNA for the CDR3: TGTGCCAGCAGTTTAGAACAGGGGAGTGCTGAAGCTTTCTTT.

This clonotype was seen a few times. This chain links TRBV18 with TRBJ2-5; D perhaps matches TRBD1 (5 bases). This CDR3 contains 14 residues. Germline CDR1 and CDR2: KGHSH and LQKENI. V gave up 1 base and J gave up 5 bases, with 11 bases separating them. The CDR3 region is CASSPRLGDETQYF. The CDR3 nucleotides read TGTGCCAGCTCACCACGCTTAGGGGATGAGACCCAGTACTTC.

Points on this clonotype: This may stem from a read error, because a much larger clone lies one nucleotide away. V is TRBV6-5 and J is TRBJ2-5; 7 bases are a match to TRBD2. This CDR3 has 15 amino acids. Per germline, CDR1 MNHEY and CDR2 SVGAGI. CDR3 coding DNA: TGTGCCAGCAGTCACTCAGGTCGGGGGGAAGAGACCCAGTACTTC. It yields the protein CASSHSGRGEETQYF.

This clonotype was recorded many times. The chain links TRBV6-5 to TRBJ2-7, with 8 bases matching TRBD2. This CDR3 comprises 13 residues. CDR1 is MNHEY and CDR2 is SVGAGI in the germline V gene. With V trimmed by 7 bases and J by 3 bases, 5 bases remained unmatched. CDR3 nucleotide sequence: TGTGCCAGCAAGCGGGAGAAGGACTACGAGCAGTACTTC. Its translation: CASKREKDYEQYF.

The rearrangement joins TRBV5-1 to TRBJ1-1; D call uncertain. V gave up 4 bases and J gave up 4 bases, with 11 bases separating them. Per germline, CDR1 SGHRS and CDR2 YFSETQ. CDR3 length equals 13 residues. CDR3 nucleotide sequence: TGCGCCAGCAGCCGCGAATGGGGCACTGAAGCTTTCTTT. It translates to CASSREWGTEAFF.

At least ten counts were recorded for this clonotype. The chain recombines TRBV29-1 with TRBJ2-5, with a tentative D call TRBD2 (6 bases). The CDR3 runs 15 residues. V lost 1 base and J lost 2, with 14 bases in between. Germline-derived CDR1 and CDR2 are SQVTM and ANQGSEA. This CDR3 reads CSVEVGGTSQETQYF. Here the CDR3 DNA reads TGCAGCGTTGAAGTTGGGGGGACTTCTCAAGAGACCCAGTACTTC.

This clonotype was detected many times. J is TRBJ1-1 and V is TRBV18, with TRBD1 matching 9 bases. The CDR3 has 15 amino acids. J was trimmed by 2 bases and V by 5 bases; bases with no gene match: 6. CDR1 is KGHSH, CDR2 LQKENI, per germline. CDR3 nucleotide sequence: TGTGCCAGCTCATCACAACAGGGGGCTAACACTGAAGCTTTCTTT. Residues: CASSSQQGANTEAFF.

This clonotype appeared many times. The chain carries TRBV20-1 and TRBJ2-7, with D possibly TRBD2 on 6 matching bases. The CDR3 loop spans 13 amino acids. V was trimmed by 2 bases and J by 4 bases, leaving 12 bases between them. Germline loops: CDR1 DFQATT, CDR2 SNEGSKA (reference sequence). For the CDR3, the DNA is TGCAGTGCTAGACCCCCAGGGAGGTACGAGCAGTACTTC. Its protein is CSARPPGRYEQYF.

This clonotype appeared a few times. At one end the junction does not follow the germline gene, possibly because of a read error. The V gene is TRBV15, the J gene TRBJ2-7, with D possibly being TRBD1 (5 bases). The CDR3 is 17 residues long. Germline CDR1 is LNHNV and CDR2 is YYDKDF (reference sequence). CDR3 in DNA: TGTGCCACCAGCGGAGATCTAGGCGGCAGGGCCTACTACGAGCAGTACTTC. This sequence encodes CATSGDLGGRAYYEQYF. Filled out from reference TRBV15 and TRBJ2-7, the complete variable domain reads DAMVIQNPRYQVTQFGKPVTLSCSQTLNHNVMYWYQQKSSQAPKLLFHYYDKDFNNEADTPDNFQSRRPNTSFCFLDIRSPGLGDTAMYLCATSGDLGGRAYYEQYFGPGTRLTVT.

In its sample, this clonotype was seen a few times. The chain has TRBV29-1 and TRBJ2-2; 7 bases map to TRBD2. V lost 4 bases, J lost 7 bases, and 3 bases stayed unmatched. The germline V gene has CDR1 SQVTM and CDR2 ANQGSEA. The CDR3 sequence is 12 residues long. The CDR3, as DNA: TGCAGCGTTGGAACTAGCGACGGGGAGCTGTTTTTT. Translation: CSVGTSDGELFF.

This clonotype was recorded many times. In nucleotides, the CDR3 is TGTGCCAGCAGTTTATTCGCGTGGGGCTACACCTTC. It translates to CASSLFAWGYTF. The genes are TRBV28 and TRBJ1-2; D ambiguous. Trimming removed 1 base at V and 8 bases at J, with 8 bases between. This CDR3 region has 12 residues. In germline, CDR1 is MDHEN, CDR2 SYDVKM.

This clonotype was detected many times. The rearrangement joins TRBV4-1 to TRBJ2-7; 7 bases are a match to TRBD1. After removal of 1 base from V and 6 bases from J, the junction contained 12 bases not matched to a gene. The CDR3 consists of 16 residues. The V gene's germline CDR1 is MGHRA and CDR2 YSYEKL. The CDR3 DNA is TGCGCCAGCAGCCAAGTCCCGGGACAGACGAGTTTCGAGCAGTACTTC. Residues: CASSQVPGQTSFEQYF.

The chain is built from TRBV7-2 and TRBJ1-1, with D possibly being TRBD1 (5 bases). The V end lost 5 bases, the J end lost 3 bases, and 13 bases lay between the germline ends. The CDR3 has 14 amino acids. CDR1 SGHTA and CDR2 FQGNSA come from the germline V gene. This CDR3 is CASSHSRGDTEAFF. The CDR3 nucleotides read TGTGCCAGCAGCCACTCGAGAGGGGACACTGAAGCTTTCTTT.

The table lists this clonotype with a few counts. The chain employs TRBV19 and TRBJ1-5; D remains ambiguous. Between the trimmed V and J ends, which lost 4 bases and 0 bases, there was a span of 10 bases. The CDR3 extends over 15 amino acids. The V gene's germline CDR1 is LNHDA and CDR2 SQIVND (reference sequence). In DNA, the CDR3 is TGTGCCAGTAGTAGACGAGGTGATAGCAATCAGCCCCAGCATTTT. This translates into CASSRRGDSNQPQHF.

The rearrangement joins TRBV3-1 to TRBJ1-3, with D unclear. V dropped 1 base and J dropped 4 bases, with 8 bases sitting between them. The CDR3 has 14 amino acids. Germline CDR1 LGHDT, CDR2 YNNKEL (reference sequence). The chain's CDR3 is CASSQGWGGNTIYF. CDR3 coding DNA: TGTGCCAGCAGCCAAGGATGGGGAGGAAACACCATATATTTT. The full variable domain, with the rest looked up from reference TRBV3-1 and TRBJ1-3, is DTAVSQTPKYLVTQMGNDKSIKCEQNLGHDTMYWYKQDSKKFLKIMFSYNNKELIINETVPNRFSPKSPDKAHLNLHINSLELGDSAVYFCASSQGWGGNTIYFGEGSWLTVV.

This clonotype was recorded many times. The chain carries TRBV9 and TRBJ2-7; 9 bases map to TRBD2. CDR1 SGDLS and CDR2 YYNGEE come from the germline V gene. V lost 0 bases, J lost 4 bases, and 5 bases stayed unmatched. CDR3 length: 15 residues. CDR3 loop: CASSVGPAGGYEQYF. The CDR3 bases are TGTGCCAGCAGCGTAGGACCAGCGGGAGGATACGAGCAGTACTTC.

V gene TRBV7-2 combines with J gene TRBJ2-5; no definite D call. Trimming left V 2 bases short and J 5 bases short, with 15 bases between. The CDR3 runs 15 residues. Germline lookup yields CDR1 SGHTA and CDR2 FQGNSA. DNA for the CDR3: TGTGCCAGCAGCTTATATGGATGGGTCGGGGAGACCCAGTACTTC. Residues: CASSLYGWVGETQYF.

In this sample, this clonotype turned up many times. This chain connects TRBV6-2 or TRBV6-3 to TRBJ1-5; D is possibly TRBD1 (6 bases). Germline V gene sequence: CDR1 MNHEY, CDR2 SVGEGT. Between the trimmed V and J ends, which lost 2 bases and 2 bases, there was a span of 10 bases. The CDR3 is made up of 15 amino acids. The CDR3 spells CASSYQTGGNQPQHF. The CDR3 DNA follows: TGTGCCAGCAGTTACCAGACAGGAGGCAATCAGCCCCAGCATTTT.

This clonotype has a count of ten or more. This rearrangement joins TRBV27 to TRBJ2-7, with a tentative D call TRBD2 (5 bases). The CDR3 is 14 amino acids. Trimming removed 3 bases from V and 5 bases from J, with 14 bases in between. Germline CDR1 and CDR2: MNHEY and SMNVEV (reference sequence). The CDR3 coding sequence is TGTGCCAGCAGTTTTTCGGGGATCGGCAACGAGCAGTACTTC. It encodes CASSFSGIGNEQYF.

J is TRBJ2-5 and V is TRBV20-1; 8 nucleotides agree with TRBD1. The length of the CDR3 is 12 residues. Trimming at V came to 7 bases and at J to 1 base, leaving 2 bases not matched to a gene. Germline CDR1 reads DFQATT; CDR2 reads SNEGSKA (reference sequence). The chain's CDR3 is CSGRGPQETQYF. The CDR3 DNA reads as TGCAGTGGCAGGGGGCCCCAAGAGACCCAGTACTTC.

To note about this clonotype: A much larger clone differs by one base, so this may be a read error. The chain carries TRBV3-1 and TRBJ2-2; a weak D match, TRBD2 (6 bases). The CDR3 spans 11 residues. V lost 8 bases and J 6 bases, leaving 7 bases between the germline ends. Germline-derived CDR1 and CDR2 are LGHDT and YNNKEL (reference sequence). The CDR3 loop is CASWGAGELFF. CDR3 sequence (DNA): TGTGCCAGCTGGGGGGCCGGGGAGCTGTTTTTT.

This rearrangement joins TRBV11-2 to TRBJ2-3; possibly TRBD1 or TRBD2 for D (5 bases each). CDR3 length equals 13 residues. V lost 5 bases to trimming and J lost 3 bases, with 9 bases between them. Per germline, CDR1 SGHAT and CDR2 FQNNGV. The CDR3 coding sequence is TGTGCCAGCAGCCGGGACCCAACAGATACGCAGTATTTT. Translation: CASSRDPTDTQYF.

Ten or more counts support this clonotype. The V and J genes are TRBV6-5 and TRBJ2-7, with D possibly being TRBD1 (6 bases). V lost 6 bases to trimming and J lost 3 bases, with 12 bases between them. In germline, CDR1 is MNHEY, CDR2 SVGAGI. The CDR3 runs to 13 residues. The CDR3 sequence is CASRPGQIYEQYF. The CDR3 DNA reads TGTGCCAGCAGACCCGGACAGATCTACGAGCAGTACTTC.

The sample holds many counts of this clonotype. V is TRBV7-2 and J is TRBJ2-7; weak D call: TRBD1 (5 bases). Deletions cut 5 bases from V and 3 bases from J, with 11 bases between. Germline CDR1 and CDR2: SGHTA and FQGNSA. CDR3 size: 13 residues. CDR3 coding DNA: TGTGCCAGCAGCAAGACAGCCCACTACGAGCAGTACTTC. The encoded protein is CASSKTAHYEQYF.

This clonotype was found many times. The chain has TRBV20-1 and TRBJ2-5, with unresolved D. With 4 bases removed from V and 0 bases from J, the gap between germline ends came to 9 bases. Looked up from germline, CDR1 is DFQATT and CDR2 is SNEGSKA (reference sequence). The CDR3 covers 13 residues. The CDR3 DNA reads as TGCAGTGCTAAAGATCAAAACCAAGAGACCCAGTACTTC. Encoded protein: CSAKDQNQETQYF.